This T cell receptor beta chain derives from a study of siplizumab effects on memory and regulatory T cells. Overall study results and limits: Naive T cells were seen as more diverse than memory cells and as major alloresponse contributors. Solely a minor proportion of alloreactive clones could be assigned to unstimulated subsets. Alloreactive sequences whose origin lay in unstimulated CD4+ memory cells were significantly reduced by siplizumab.

Here immunoSEQ multiplex PCR was the method, and the copy in TCRdb shows in-frame clones only, minus some. This table has roughly 60,000 clones, over 90% appearing once. Germline CDR1 SGHTA, CDR2 FQGTGA. V was pared by 4 bases and J by 6 bases, with 13 bases between. This CDR3 has 13 residues. With regard to this clone: What it recognizes is unknown.

The sequencing input was CD8+ T cells sorted from blood. The clonotype originates from a human donor in good health. The rearrangement uses TRBV7-3 and TRBJ2-7; weak D call: TRBD2 (6 bases). CDR3: CASSSGGPSEQYF. The CDR3 coding sequence is TGTGCCAGCAGCTCCGGGGGTCCATCCGAGCAGTACTTC.